Listed here is a single T cell receptor (beta chain). The data originate from a study of cytomegalovirus exposure and HLA in healthy donors. The CDR3 runs to 15 residues. With V trimmed by 5 bases and J by 7 bases, 7 bases remained unmatched. CDR1 is MRHNA, CDR2 SNTAGT, per germline. The data were produced by immunoSEQ multiplex PCR, yet TCRdb's version contains in-frame clones alone and is incomplete. This table holds approximately 100,000 clones, about 85% found once. The receptor comes from a woman aged 18 to 35 in good health and CMV-seropositive. Material: PBMCs. The V gene is TRBV6-4, the J gene TRBJ2-1; 11 bases agree with TRBD1. Written as DNA, the CDR3 is TGTGCCAGCAGTTTAGGACAGGGGGCAGGTAATGAGCAGTTCTTC. This encodes CASSLGQGAGNEQFF.